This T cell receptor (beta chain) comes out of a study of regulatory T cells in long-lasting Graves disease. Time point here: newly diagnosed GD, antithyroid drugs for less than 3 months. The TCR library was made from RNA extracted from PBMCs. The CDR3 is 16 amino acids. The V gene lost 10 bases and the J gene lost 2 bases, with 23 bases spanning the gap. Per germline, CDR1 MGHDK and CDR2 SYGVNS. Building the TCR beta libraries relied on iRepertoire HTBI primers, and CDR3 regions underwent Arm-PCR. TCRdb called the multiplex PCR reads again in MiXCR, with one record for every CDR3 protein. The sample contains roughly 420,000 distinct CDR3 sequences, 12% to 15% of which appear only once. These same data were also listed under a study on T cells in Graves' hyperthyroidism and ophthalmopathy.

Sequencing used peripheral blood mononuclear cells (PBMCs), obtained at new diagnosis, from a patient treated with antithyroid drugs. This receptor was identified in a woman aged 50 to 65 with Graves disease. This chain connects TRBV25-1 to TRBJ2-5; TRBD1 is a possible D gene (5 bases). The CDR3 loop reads CATHDRVQQGQETQYF. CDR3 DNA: TGTGCCACCCATGACCGGGTCCAGCAGGGTCAAGAGACCCAGTACTTC.